A selection of T cell receptor beta chains follows, all from one sample in a study of CD8 T cells in Susac syndrome. TCRdb re-analysed the immunoSEQ multiplex PCR reads in MiXCR, keeping a single row per CDR3 protein. The top ten clones hold approximately 0.11% of a sample with fewer than 300,000 distinct CDR3 sequences, about 85% of them seen once. The sequencing input was CD8+ T cells from PBMCs. Receptors originate from a human donor with multiple sclerosis. CDR3s include the opening cysteine and the closing phenylalanine or tryptophan. The D gene is left open where the match is weak. Rows give clone size only sometimes, using once, few, many, or a class for an expanded clone.

TRBD1,TRBJ2-5,few,TRBV6-5,CASSYTGVQETQYF,TGTGCCAGCAGTTATACAGGGGTTCAAGAGACCCAGTACTTC
-,TRBJ1-2,-,TRBV9,CASREGTGYTF,TGTGCCAGCCGGGAAGGCACTGGCTACACCTTC
TRBD1,TRBJ1-1,-,TRBV5-4,CASSRDRGGMNTEAFF,TGTGCCAGCAGCCGAGACAGGGGGGGGATGAACACTGAAGCTTTCTTT
-,TRBJ2-4,-,TRBV29-1,CSVVGGAKNIQYF,TGCAGCGTTGTAGGGGGAGCCAAAAACATTCAGTACTTC
-,TRBJ2-4,-,TRBV6-5,CASSDWPINIQYF,TGTGCCAGCAGTGATTGGCCAATAAACATTCAGTACTTC
-,TRBJ2-1,-,TRBV19,CASRGLHGPYNEQFF,TGTGCCAGTAGGGGACTTCACGGCCCCTACAATGAGCAGTTCTTC
-,TRBJ1-5,-,TRBV4-2,CASSQVGSLDQPQHF,TGTGCCAGCAGCCAAGTGGGCAGCCTCGATCAGCCCCAGCATTTT
-,TRBJ1-6,-,TRBV9,CASSVAQAGRGSPLHF,TGTGCCAGCAGCGTAGCTCAGGCGGGGCGCGGTTCACCCCTCCACTTT
-,TRBJ2-1,-,TRBV6-2/TRBV6-3,CASSYSGSANEQFF,TGTGCCAGCAGTTACTCAGGCTCAGCCAATGAGCAGTTCTTC
TRBD2,TRBJ2-5,-,TRBV5-1,CASSWATGSGIRETQYF,TGCGCCAGCAGCTGGGCCACGGGTAGCGGGATCAGGGAGACCCAGTACTTC
TRBD2,TRBJ2-7,-,TRBV11-2,CASSLPGLPVEQYF,TGTGCCAGCAGCCTCCCGGGACTACCGGTCGAGCAGTACTTC
-,TRBJ1-2,once,TRBV9,CASSVRSREGYTF,TGTGCCAGCAGCGTAAGGTCCAGGGAAGGCTACACCTTC
-,TRBJ1-5,-,TRBV20-1,CSARPYWGDQPQHF,TGCAGTGCTAGACCATACTGGGGCGATCAGCCCCAGCATTTT
-,TRBJ2-2,-,TRBV13,CASSLAANTGELFF,TGTGCCAGCAGCTTAGCAGCGAACACCGGGGAGCTGTTTTTT
-,TRBJ2-1,-,TRBV19,CASSIWGRVGYDEQFF,TGTGCCAGTAGTATATGGGGGAGAGTGGGTTACGATGAGCAGTTCTTC
-,TRBJ2-1,once,TRBV28,CASSLWRDQNNEQFF,TGTGCCAGCAGTTTATGGCGGGACCAAAACAATGAGCAGTTCTTC
-,TRBJ1-1,few,TRBV9,CASGGSNTEAFF,TGTGCCAGCGGGGGGAGTAACACTGAAGCTTTCTTT
TRBD2,TRBJ2-1,-,TRBV28,CASSSLTSGYFANEQFF,TGTGCCAGCAGTTCGCTGACTAGCGGGTATTTCGCAAATGAGCAGTTCTTC
-,TRBJ2-2,-,TRBV9,CASSVQGSGELFF,TGTGCCAGCAGCGTTCAGGGGTCCGGGGAGCTGTTTTTT
-,TRBJ2-2,-,TRBV15,CATDEGEGELFF,TGTGCCACCGATGAGGGGGAGGGGGAGCTGTTTTTT
TRBD2,TRBJ2-1,-,TRBV27,CASALGEGPYEQLF,TGTGCCAGCGCCCTAGGGGAGGGGCCCTATGAGCAGCTCTTC
TRBD2,TRBJ2-3,once,TRBV27,CASSGGLAGVSDTQYF,TGTGCCAGCAGCGGAGGACTAGCGGGAGTATCAGATACGCAGTATTTT
TRBD2,TRBJ2-5,-,TRBV30,CAWRVTGTSGQETQYF,TGTGCCTGGAGAGTAACCGGGACTAGCGGACAAGAGACCCAGTACTTC
-,TRBJ2-2,once,TRBV7-9,CASSSGFGSTGELFF,TGTGCCAGCAGTTCAGGGTTTGGATCCACCGGGGAGCTGTTTTTT
TRBD2,TRBJ2-1,-,TRBV6-6,CASSYSGLAGGNEQFF,TGTGCCAGCAGTTACTCGGGACTAGCGGGAGGTAATGAGCAGTTCTTC
-,TRBJ2-5,-,TRBV27,CASSLWGETQYF,TGTGCCAGCAGTTTATGGGGCGAGACCCAGTACTTC
-,TRBJ2-1,-,TRBV7-9,CASSWGYEQFF,TGTGCCAGCAGCTGGGGATACGAGCAGTTCTTC
-,TRBJ1-5,-,TRBV4-1,CASSQDKAVLLSNRPQHF,TGCGCCAGCAGCCAAGATAAGGCAGTATTATTGAGCAATCGGCCCCAGCATTTT
TRBD2,TRBJ2-5,few,TRBV6-5,CASSYWGEGQETQYF,TGTGCCAGCAGTTATTGGGGGGAGGGGCAAGAGACCCAGTACTTC
TRBD2,TRBJ2-1,once,TRBV9,CASSPVEYSLGLAGLNEQFF,TGTGCCAGCAGCCCCGTTGAGTATTCTCTCGGACTAGCGGGCCTCAATGAGCAGTTCTTC
-,TRBJ2-3,-,TRBV6-2/TRBV6-3,CASSYLAEGDTQYF,TGTGCCAGCAGTTACTTGGCAGAGGGAGATACGCAGTATTTT
TRBD2,TRBJ2-7,-,TRBV11-1,CASTLDGGSGYYEQYF,TGTGCCAGCACCCTCGACGGGGGGAGCGGTTACTACGAGCAGTACTTC
-,TRBJ2-1,-,TRBV12-3/TRBV12-4,CASLTGFSYNEQFF,TGTGCCAGTTTAACGGGATTCTCCTACAATGAGCAGTTCTTC
-,TRBJ2-1,-,TRBV2,CASKDSREQFF,TGTGCCAGCAAGGATAGCCGAGAGCAGTTCTTC
-,TRBJ2-7,-,TRBV12-3/TRBV12-4,CASSFQLVSEQYF,TGTGCCAGCAGTTTTCAACTGGTGAGCGAGCAGTACTTC
-,TRBJ1-1,few,TRBV30,CSGMMNTEAFF,TGTAGTGGGATGATGAACACTGAAGCTTTCTTT
-,TRBJ2-7,few,TRBV29-1,CSVEVGSYEQYF,TGCAGCGTTGAAGTTGGGTCCTACGAGCAGTACTTC
-,TRBJ1-2,-,TRBV5-1,CASTLDTPVEGYTF,TGCGCCAGCACCCTGGATACACCCGTGGAGGGCTACACCTTC
-,TRBJ2-7,-,TRBV15,CATSREVFGDQASYEQYF,TGTGCCACCAGCAGAGAGGTTTTCGGCGACCAGGCCTCCTACGAGCAGTACTTC
-,TRBJ2-1,once,TRBV15,CATGEQLSSYNEQFF,TGTGCCACCGGGGAGCAGCTAAGCTCCTACAATGAGCAGTTCTTC
-,TRBJ1-2,-,TRBV30,CAWNGVDWEISNYGYTF,TGTGCCTGGAACGGGGTTGATTGGGAGATCTCTAACTATGGCTACACCTTC
-,TRBJ2-1,-,TRBV9,CASSTEDPSPYNEQFF,TGTGCCAGCAGCACCGAGGACCCATCCCCCTACAATGAGCAGTTCTTC
-,TRBJ1-5,-,TRBV24-1,CATSEGGYGNQPQHF,TGTGCCACCAGTGAAGGGGGGTATGGCAATCAGCCCCAGCATTTT
-,TRBJ1-6,-,TRBV27,CASSWGGNSPLHF,TGTGCCAGCAGTTGGGGAGGGAATTCACCCCTCCACTTT
-,TRBJ1-3,-,TRBV9,CASSVGSGAGNTIYF,TGTGCCAGCAGCGTAGGATCCGGGGCTGGAAACACCATATATTTT
-,TRBJ2-1,-,TRBV7-8,CASSPETLPNEQFF,TGTGCCAGCAGCCCCGAGACTCTCCCCAATGAGCAGTTCTTC
-,TRBJ2-7,once,TRBV19,CASSPAAGASYEQYF,TGTGCCAGTAGTCCCGCTGCGGGGGCCTCCTACGAGCAGTACTTC
-,TRBJ2-1,-,TRBV28,CASSLGPWNEQFF,TGTGCCAGCAGTTTAGGCCCTTGGAATGAGCAGTTCTTC
TRBD1,TRBJ1-2,-,TRBV28,CASSLDRDTTGPYYGYTF,TGTGCCAGCAGTTTGGACCGAGACACGACAGGGCCTTACTATGGCTACACCTTC
-,TRBJ2-3,-,TRBV4-2,CASSQETGTPRTDTQYF,TGTGCCAGCAGCCAAGAGACCGGGACCCCGAGGACGGATACGCAGTATTTT
-,TRBJ2-5,-,TRBV12-3/TRBV12-4,CASSFSSALQETQYF,TGTGCCAGCAGTTTTTCTAGCGCATTACAAGAGACCCAGTACTTC
TRBD1,TRBJ1-2,-,TRBV11-2,CASSLGTGKIDGYTF,TGTGCCAGCAGCTTGGGGACAGGGAAGATCGATGGCTACACCTTC
TRBD2,TRBJ2-3,-,TRBV7-8,CASSLRLSGSPTDTQYF,TGTGCCAGCAGCTTACGGCTTAGCGGGAGTCCGACAGATACGCAGTATTTT
-,TRBJ2-7,-,TRBV27,CASSSLDSSYEQYF,TGTGCCAGCAGTTCATTGGACAGCTCCTACGAGCAGTACTTC
-,TRBJ2-3,-,TRBV27,CASSTSAGEVPDTQYF,-
-,TRBJ1-1,few,TRBV5-5,CASSQRGGPEAFF,TGTGCCAGCAGTCAACGCGGAGGCCCTGAAGCTTTCTTT
-,TRBJ2-7,-,TRBV28,CASTLAGATYEQYF,TGTGCCAGCACCTTAGCCGGGGCCACATACGAGCAGTACTTC
-,TRBJ2-7,once,TRBV7-2,CASSLGGIHYEQYF,TGTGCCAGCAGCTTGGGTGGCATTCACTACGAGCAGTACTTC
TRBD2,TRBJ2-2,-,TRBV6-5,CASSYGEGTGELFF,TGTGCCAGCAGTTACGGGGAGGGCACCGGGGAGCTGTTTTTT
TRBD2,TRBJ2-7,few,TRBV28,CASRVTSGRGEQYF,TGTGCCAGCAGGGTGACTAGCGGGAGAGGCGAGCAGTACTTC